Following are 27 T cell receptor beta chains from one sample sequenced in a study of sequential checkpoint blockade in melanoma. The treatment denotes: randomized to nivolumab then ipilimumab (arm A) or the reverse (arm B). Some clones are missing from TCRdb's copy, which holds only in-frame ones; the method was immunoSEQ multiplex PCR. The sample records more than 7,000 clones, 70% to 80% being singletons. The material was CD8+ T cells sorted from blood (inferred from file names), obtained from a patient given nivolumab and ipilimumab in sequence. The receptors come from a human donor with melanoma.

The chain uses TRBV19 and TRBJ2-1, with 7 bases that match TRBD2. Per germline, CDR1 LNHDA and CDR2 SQIVND (reference sequence). V shed 4 bases and J 4 bases; nucleotides not matched to a gene: 7. The CDR3 loop spans 15 amino acids. The CDR3 here is CASSTERELYNEQFF. The CDR3 DNA is TGTGCCAGTAGTACCGAGCGGGAACTATACAATGAGCAGTTCTTC.

The chain's CDR3 is CASSRGRGMNTEAFF. The CDR3 DNA reads as TGTGCCAGTAGTAGGGGGCGGGGGATGAACACTGAAGCTTTCTTT. This sequence joins TRBV19 and TRBJ1-1; D is perhaps TRBD1 (6 bases). Germline lookup yields CDR1 LNHDA and CDR2 SQIVND (reference sequence). Trimming removed 4 bases from V and 0 bases from J, with 12 bases in between. The length of the CDR3 is 15 residues.

This clone was seen a handful of times. CDR3 sequence (DNA): TGTGCCAGCAGCCGGACAGGGGGCGCGGGGGAGCAGTACTTC. Its translation is CASSRTGGAGEQYF. The genes are TRBV14 and TRBJ2-7, with TRBD1 matching 11 bases. The V segment lost 4 bases and the J segment 7 bases; nucleotides outside the gene matches: 6. CDR1 and CDR2 from the germline V gene are SGHDN and FVKESK. The CDR3 runs 14 residues.

This rearrangement joins TRBV6-4 to TRBJ2-3; 9 nucleotides agree with TRBD2. V was pared by 2 bases and J by 0 bases, with 0 bases of the junction left unmatched. CDR1 MRHNA and CDR2 SNTAGT come from the germline V gene. CDR3 length: 15 amino acids. The CDR3 spells CASSDAGGSTDTQYF. The CDR3 DNA is TGTGCCAGCAGTGACGCGGGGGGGAGCACAGATACGCAGTATTTT.

This chain joins TRBV5-4 and TRBJ2-7; 12 nucleotides align to TRBD1. With V trimmed by 0 bases and J by 6 bases, 4 bases remained unmatched. Germline V gene data show CDR1 as SGHNT and CDR2 as YYREEE (reference sequence). The CDR3 totals 15 residues. The DNA for the CDR3 is TGTGCCAGCAGCTTGGTGGGACAGGGGGCGCGCGAGCAGTACTTC. Translated: CASSLVGQGAREQYF.

The genes are TRBV7-7 and TRBJ2-1; 7 bases are shared with TRBD1. The ends lost 5 bases at V and 3 bases at J; junction bases unmatched: 7. The CDR3 runs 15 residues. CDR1 and CDR2 (germline): SSHAT, FNYEAQ (reference sequence). This chain's CDR3 is CASSLGTAFYNEQFF. The DNA for the CDR3 is TGTGCCAGCAGCCTCGGGACAGCCTTCTACAATGAGCAGTTCTTC.

The chain employs TRBV7-2 and TRBJ2-5; 11 bases map to TRBD2. Trimming cost V 5 bases and J 4 bases; bases outside gene matches: 3. Germline V lookup: CDR1 SGHTA, CDR2 FQGNSA. The CDR3 consists of 14 residues. CDR3 region: CASSRSGGGETQYF. CDR3 sequence (DNA): TGTGCCAGCAGCCGTAGCGGGGGGGGAGAGACCCAGTACTTC.

This rearrangement joins TRBV12-5 to TRBJ1-1; 7 nucleotides agree with TRBD1. The CDR3 spans 13 residues. Trimming removed 7 bases from V and 4 bases from J; junction bases left unmatched: 6. Germline loops: CDR1 LGHNT, CDR2 FRNRAP. In DNA form, the CDR3 reads TGTGCTAGTGTTAGAACAGGGGCCACTGAAGCTTTCTTT. As protein: CASVRTGATEAFF.

The V gene is TRBV29-1, the J gene TRBJ2-7, with 9 bases lining up with TRBD1. Germline V CDR1 and CDR2: SQVTM, ANQGSEA. CDR3 length equals 14 residues. V shed 3 bases, J shed 2 bases, and the junction held 5 bases outside the gene matches. In nucleotides, the CDR3 is TGCAGCGTTGAGGGACAGGGTCGAACCTACGAGCAGTACTTC. Encoded protein: CSVEGQGRTYEQYF.

This rearrangement joins TRBV6-5 to TRBJ2-3, with TRBD2 identical over 7 bases. Germline trimming cut 4 bases from V and 0 bases from J; bases unmatched to any gene: 7. This CDR3 is 16 amino acids long. Germline-derived CDR1 and CDR2 are MNHEY and SVGAGI. The CDR3 loop reads CASSSTRGSSTDTQYF. Here the CDR3 DNA reads TGTGCCAGCAGTTCCACGCGGGGGTCTAGCACAGATACGCAGTATTTT.

The chain employs TRBV6-5 and TRBJ2-5, with 11 positions matching TRBD2. The V and J ends lost 5 bases and 2 bases, in that order; junction bases with no gene match: 4. CDR1 MNHEY and CDR2 SVGAGI come from the germline V gene. The CDR3 totals 15 residues. The CDR3 region is CASSPTSGIQETQYF. In DNA, the CDR3 is TGTGCCAGCAGTCCGACTAGCGGGATTCAAGAGACCCAGTACTTC.

The chain recombines TRBV30 with TRBJ2-5; the match to TRBD2 covers 14 bases. V shed 7 bases, J shed 1 base, and the junction held 5 bases outside the gene matches. Germline V lookup: CDR1 GTSNPN, CDR2 SVGIG (reference sequence). The CDR3 runs 15 residues. This CDR3 is CASGLAGELQETQYF. The CDR3 DNA sequence: TGTGCCTCGGGACTAGCGGGAGAGCTCCAAGAGACCCAGTACTTC.

V gene TRBV7-9 combines with J gene TRBJ1-1, with 8 bases identical to TRBD1. Germline-derived CDR1 and CDR2 are SEHNR and FQNEAQ (reference sequence). The CDR3 is 15 residues long. Losses at the gene ends were 5 bases for V and 8 bases for J; bases not matched to a gene: 13. The CDR3 loop reads CASSPEAPYRGEAFF. The CDR3 region has the DNA TGTGCCAGCAGCCCCGAAGCTCCGTACAGGGGGGAAGCTTTCTTT.

This chain connects TRBV2 to TRBJ2-1; weak D call: TRBD2 (6 bases). The V and J ends lost 1 base and 13 bases respectively, with 17 bases between them. Germline CDR1 reads SNHLY; CDR2 reads FYNNEI. The CDR3 sequence is 14 residues long. CDR3 nucleotide sequence: TGTGCCAGCAGTGAAGTGATGGGACTCGCTACACAGTTCTTC. Its translation is CASSEVMGLATQFF.

The V gene is TRBV27, the J gene TRBJ2-7, with D possibly matching TRBD2 (6 bases). CDR1 and CDR2 from the germline V gene are MNHEY and SMNVEV (reference sequence). The CDR3 contains 13 residues. With 6 bases removed from V and 4 bases from J, the gap between germline ends came to 13 bases. The CDR3 DNA follows: TGTGCCAGCAGCCCCGCAGCGGGTTACGAGCAGTACTTC. Its translation is CASSPAAGYEQYF.

This clone was observed a few times. The V call is TRBV4-1, the J call TRBJ2-7; 11 bases fit TRBD2. Per the germline V gene, CDR1 is MGHRA and CDR2 is YSYEKL. Germline trimming cut 4 bases from V and 2 bases from J; bases unmatched to any gene: 7. The CDR3 totals 16 residues. The DNA of the CDR3 is TGCGCCAGCAGCCGAGCACTAGCGGGAGAGCCCTACGAGCAGTACTTC. This sequence encodes CASSRALAGEPYEQYF.

By share, this clone counts as medium-sized. The chain is built from TRBV23-1 and TRBJ1-5; 7 bases align to TRBD1. TRBV23-1 is an ORF, and what it does is uncertain. This CDR3 region has 16 residues. Trimming took 4 bases from V and 2 from J; bases not matched to a gene: 8. The CDR3 DNA reads as TGCGCCAGCAGTCTCGGGCGCAGGGGGGGCAATCAGCCCCAGCATTTT. This encodes CASSLGRRGGNQPQHF.

This clone was counted only a few times. V gene TRBV11-2 combines with J gene TRBJ1-1, with D possibly TRBD1 on 5 matching bases. There are 13 residues in the CDR3. Germline CDR1 is SGHAT and CDR2 is FQNNGV. Trimming removed 6 bases from V and 1 base from J, with 9 bases in between. The CDR3 sequence: CASSPTGNTEAFF. The CDR3 DNA reads TGTGCCAGCAGTCCCACAGGGAACACTGAAGCTTTCTTT.

The chain combines TRBV5-1 with TRBJ1-1, with a weak D call TRBD1 (5 bases). Trimming left V 4 bases short and J 8 bases short, with 12 bases between. This CDR3 has 12 amino acids. The germline gives CDR1 SGHRS, CDR2 YFSETQ. CDR3 in amino acids: CASSPPGLEAFF. For the CDR3, the DNA is TGCGCCAGCAGCCCACCGGGACTGGAAGCTTTCTTT.

By frequency in the sample, this clone is medium-sized. The same CDR3 also results from other DNA sequences found in this sample. V and J are TRBV25-1 and TRBJ1-6; possible D gene TRBD1, 6 bases. The ends were cut back, 4 bases at V and 10 bases at J, with 14 bases in the middle. The germline gives CDR1 MGHDK, CDR2 SYGVNS. The CDR3 loop spans 14 amino acids. The CDR3 protein is CASSVIQGVSPLHF. CDR3 sequence (DNA): TGTGCCAGCAGTGTGATACAGGGAGTCTCACCCCTCCACTTT.

Concerning this clone itself: At one of its ends the junction is not consistent with the germline gene, which may arise from a read error. Other DNA sequences from this sample encode an identical CDR3 as well. V is TRBV30 and J is TRBJ2-3, with 8 nucleotides matching TRBD1. The CDR3 spans 16 residues. CDR1 is GTSNPN and CDR2 is SVGIG in the germline V gene (reference sequence). DNA for the CDR3: TGTGCCTGGAGTGCAGGCTCAGGGGGCGCGGAAGATACGCAATATTTT. This gives the protein CAWSAGSGGAEDTQYF. The complete variable domain, with remaining parts taken from reference TRBV30 and TRBJ2-3, reads SQTIHQWPATLVQPVGSPLSLECTVEGTSNPNLYWYRQAAGRGLQLLFYSVGIGQISSEVPQNLSASRPQDRQFILSSKKLLLSDSGFYLCAWSAGSGGAEDTQYFGPGTRLTVL.

The chain couples TRBV4-3 to TRBJ2-7, with D possibly matching TRBD2 (5 bases). The germline CDR1 and CDR2 sequences are LGHNA and YSLEER. The V and J ends lost 4 bases and 6 bases respectively, with 19 bases between them. The CDR3 sequence is 15 residues long. The CDR3 DNA is TGCGCCAGCAGCCCTCTAAGCACAACCGGGATCGAGCAGTACTTC. Translated: CASSPLSTTGIEQYF.

The rearrangement links TRBV5-6 to TRBJ2-2; TRBD2 matches at 10 bases. This CDR3 is 16 amino acids long. Looked up from germline, CDR1 is SGHDT and CDR2 is YYEEEE. V shed 0 bases, J shed 6 bases, and the junction held 5 bases outside the gene matches. The CDR3 protein is CASSLAERGGPGELFF. The CDR3 nucleotides are TGTGCCAGCAGCTTGGCCGAGCGGGGGGGCCCCGGGGAGCTGTTTTTT.

This chain connects TRBV6-6 to TRBJ2-7; 9 nucleotides match TRBD1. The CDR3 spans 15 residues. Losses at the gene ends were 5 bases for V and 5 bases for J; bases not matched to a gene: 10. Germline V CDR1 and CDR2: MNHNY, SVGAGI (reference sequence). The chain's CDR3 is CASSHQGTGNNEQYF. Here the CDR3 DNA reads TGTGCCAGCAGTCACCAAGGGACAGGGAATAACGAGCAGTACTTC.

The J gene is TRBJ1-2, the V gene TRBV28, with 7 bases that match TRBD1. V shed 8 bases and J 5 bases; nucleotides not matched to a gene: 8. From germline, CDR1 is MDHEN and CDR2 SYDVKM. This CDR3 spans 13 amino acids. The CDR3, as DNA: TGTGCCAGCCTTCCGACAGGGAATTATGGCTACACCTTC. Translation gives CASLPTGNYGYTF.

V gene TRBV6-5 combines with J gene TRBJ1-1, with D uncertain. Germline V gene sequence: CDR1 MNHEY, CDR2 SVGAGI. Trimming left V 0 bases short and J 0 bases short, with 8 bases between. CDR3 length equals 15 residues. The CDR3 loop is CASSYSEGMNTEAFF. CDR3 in DNA: TGTGCCAGCAGTTACTCTGAGGGTATGAACACTGAAGCTTTCTTT.

The chain couples TRBV7-9 to TRBJ2-7; TRBD1 aligns across 7 bases. Per germline, CDR1 SEHNR and CDR2 FQNEAQ (reference sequence). V lost 2 bases to trimming and J lost 5 bases; unmatched junction nucleotides: 3. The CDR3 spans 13 residues. The CDR3 reads CASSLSDRDEQYF. DNA of the CDR3: TGTGCCAGCAGCTTATCCGACAGGGACGAGCAGTACTTC. Drawing the rest from reference TRBV7-9 and TRBJ2-7, the complete variable domain is DTGVSQNPRHKITKRGQNVTFRCDPISEHNRLYWYRQTLGQGPEFLTYFQNEAQLEKSRLLSDRFSAERPKGSFSTLEIQRTEQGDSAMYLCASSLSDRDEQYFGPGTRLTVT.